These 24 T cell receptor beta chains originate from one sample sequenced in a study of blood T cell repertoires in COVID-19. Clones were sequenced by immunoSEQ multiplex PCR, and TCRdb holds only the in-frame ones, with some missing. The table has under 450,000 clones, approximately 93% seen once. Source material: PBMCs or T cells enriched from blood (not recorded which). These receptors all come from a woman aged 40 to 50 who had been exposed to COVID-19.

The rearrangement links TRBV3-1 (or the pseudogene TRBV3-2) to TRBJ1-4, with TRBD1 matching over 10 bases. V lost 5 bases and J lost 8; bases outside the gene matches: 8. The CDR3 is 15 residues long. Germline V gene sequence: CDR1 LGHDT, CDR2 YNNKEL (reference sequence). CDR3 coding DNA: TGTGCCAGCAGCGATAGGGACAGGGGTGCCGAAAAACTGTTTTTT. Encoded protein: CASSDRDRGAEKLFF.

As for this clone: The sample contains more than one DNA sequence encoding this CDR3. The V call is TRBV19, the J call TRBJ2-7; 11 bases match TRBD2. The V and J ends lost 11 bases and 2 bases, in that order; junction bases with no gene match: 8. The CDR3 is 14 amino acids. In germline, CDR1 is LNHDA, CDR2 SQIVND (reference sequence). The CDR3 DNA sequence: TGTGCCTCTTCGATAGCGGGAGGGACCTACGAGCAGTACTTC. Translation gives CASSIAGGTYEQYF.

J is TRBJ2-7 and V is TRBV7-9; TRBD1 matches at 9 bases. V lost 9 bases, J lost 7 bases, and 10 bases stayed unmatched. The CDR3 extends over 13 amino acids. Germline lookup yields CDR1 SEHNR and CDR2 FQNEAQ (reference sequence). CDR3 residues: CASEETGGWEQYF. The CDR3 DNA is TGTGCCAGTGAGGAAACAGGGGGCTGGGAGCAGTACTTC.

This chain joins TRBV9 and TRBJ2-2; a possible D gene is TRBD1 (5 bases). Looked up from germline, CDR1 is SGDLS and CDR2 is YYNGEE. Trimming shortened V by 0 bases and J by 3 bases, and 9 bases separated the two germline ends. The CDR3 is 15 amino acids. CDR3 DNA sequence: TGTGCCAGCAGCGTAGTTGACAGCTACACCGGGGAGCTGTTTTTT. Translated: CASSVVDSYTGELFF.

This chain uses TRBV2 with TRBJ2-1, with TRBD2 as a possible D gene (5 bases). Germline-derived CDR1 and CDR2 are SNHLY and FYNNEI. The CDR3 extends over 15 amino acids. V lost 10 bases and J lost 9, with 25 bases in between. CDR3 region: CATLAAEETPGEQFF. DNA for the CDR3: TGTGCCACCTTAGCTGCGGAGGAGACCCCCGGTGAGCAGTTCTTC.

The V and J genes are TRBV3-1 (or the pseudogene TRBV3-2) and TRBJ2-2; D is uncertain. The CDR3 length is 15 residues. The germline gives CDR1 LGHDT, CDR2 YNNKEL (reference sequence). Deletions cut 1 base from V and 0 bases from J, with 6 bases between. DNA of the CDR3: TGTGCCAGCAGCCAAGTCGGAGCGAACACCGGGGAGCTGTTTTTT. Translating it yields CASSQVGANTGELFF.

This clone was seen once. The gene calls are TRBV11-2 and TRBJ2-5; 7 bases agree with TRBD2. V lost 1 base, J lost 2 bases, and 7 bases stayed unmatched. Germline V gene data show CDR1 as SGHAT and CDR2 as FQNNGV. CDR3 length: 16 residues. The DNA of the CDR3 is TGTGCCAGCAGCTTAGGCGATTGGGAGGGACAAGAGACCCAGTACTTC. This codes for CASSLGDWEGQETQYF.

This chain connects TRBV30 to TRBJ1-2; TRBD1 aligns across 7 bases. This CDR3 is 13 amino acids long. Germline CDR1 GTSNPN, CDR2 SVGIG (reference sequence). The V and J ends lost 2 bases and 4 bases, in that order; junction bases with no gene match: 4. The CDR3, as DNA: TGTGCCTGGAGTAGTAACAGGGGCTATGGCTACACCTTC. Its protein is CAWSSNRGYGYTF.

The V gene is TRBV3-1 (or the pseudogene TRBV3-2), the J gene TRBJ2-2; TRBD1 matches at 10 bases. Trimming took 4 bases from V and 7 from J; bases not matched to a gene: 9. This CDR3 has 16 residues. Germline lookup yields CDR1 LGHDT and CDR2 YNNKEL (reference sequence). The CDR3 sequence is CASSPTTTGGSGELFF. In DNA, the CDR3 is TGTGCCAGCAGCCCCACAACGACAGGGGGCAGCGGGGAGCTGTTTTTT.

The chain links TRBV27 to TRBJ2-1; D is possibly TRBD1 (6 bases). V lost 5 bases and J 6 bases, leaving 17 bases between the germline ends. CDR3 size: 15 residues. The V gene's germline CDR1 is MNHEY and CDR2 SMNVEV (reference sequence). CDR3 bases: TGTGCCAGCAGTCCCCCCGGACAGCGGAGCAATGAGCAGTTCTTC. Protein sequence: CASSPPGQRSNEQFF.

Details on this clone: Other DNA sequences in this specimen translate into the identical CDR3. This chain's CDR3 is CSVGQNNYGYTF. CDR3 bases: TGCAGCGTTGGGCAGAACAACTATGGCTACACCTTC. The chain recombines TRBV29-1 with TRBJ1-2; no firm D call. Trimming shortened V by 4 bases and J by 2 bases, and 8 bases separated the two germline ends. The germline gives CDR1 SQVTM, CDR2 ANQGSEA. This CDR3 has 12 amino acids.

CDR3 protein: CASSRVIGDSGANVLTF. The DNA for the CDR3 is TGTGCCAGTAGTCGGGTCATCGGGGACTCTGGGGCCAACGTCCTGACTTTC. The chain couples TRBV19 to TRBJ2-6; D perhaps matches TRBD2 (5 bases). Germline CDR1 LNHDA, CDR2 SQIVND (reference sequence). V was shortened by 5 bases and J by 0 bases, with 14 bases between the two germline ends. The CDR3 runs to 17 residues.

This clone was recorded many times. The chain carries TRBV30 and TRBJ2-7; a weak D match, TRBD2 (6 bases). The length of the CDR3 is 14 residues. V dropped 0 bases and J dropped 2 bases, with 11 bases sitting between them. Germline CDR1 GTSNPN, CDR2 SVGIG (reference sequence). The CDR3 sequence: CAWSVGGFAYEQYF. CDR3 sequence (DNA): TGTGCCTGGAGTGTTGGGGGGTTCGCCTACGAGCAGTACTTC. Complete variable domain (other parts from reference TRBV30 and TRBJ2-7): SQTIHQWPATLVQPVGSPLSLECTVEGTSNPNLYWYRQAAGRGLQLLFYSVGIGQISSEVPQNLSASRPQDRQFILSSKKLLLSDSGFYLCAWSVGGFAYEQYFGPGTRLTVT.

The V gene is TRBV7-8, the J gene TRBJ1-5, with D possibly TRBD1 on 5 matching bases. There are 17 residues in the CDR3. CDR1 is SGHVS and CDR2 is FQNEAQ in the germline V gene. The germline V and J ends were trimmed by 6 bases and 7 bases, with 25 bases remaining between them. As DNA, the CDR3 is TGTGCCAGCAGACTCGGGGGGACCCTCAAACCCAACCAGCCCCAGCATTTT. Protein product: CASRLGGTLKPNQPQHF.

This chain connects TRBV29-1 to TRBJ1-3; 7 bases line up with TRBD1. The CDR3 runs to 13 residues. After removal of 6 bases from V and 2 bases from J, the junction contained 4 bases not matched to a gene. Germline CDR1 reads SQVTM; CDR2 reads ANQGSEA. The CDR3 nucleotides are TGCAGCGTCTCCGGGACAGCTGGAAACACCATATATTTT. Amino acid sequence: CSVSGTAGNTIYF.

The CDR3 loop reads CAGGDRGNYEQYF. CDR3 coding DNA: TGTGCCGGGGGAGACAGGGGAAACTACGAGCAGTACTTC. The chain uses TRBV6-5 and TRBJ2-7, with 8 bases that match TRBD1. Trimming removed 11 bases from V and 3 bases from J; junction bases left unmatched: 9. Germline-derived CDR1 and CDR2 are MNHEY and SVGAGI. The CDR3 loop spans 13 amino acids.

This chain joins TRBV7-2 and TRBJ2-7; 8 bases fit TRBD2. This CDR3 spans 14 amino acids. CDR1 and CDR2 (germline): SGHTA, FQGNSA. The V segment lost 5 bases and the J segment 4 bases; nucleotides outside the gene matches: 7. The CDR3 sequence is CASSHGRGVYEQYF. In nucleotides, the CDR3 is TGTGCCAGCAGCCACGGGCGGGGGGTTTACGAGCAGTACTTC.

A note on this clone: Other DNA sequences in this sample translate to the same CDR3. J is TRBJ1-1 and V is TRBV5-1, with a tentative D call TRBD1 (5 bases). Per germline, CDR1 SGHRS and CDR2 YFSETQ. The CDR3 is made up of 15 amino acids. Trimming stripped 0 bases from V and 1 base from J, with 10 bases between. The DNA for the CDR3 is TGCGCCAGCAGCTTGGGCGGGACGACGAACACTGAAGCTTTCTTT. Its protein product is CASSLGGTTNTEAFF.

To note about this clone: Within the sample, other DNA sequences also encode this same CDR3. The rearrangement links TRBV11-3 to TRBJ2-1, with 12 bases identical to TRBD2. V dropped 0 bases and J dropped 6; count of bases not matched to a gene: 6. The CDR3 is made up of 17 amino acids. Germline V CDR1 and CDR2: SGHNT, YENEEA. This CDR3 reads CASSLDGRLAGANEQFF. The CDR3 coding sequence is TGTGCCAGCAGCTTAGATGGTCGACTAGCGGGGGCCAATGAGCAGTTCTTC.

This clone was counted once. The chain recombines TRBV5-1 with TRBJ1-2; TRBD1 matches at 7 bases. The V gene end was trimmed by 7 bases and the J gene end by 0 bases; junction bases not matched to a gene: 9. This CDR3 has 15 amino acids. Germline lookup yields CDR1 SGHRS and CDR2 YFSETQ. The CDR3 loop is CASGPGTVANYGYTF. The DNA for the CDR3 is TGCGCCAGCGGCCCTGGGACAGTTGCTAACTATGGCTACACCTTC.

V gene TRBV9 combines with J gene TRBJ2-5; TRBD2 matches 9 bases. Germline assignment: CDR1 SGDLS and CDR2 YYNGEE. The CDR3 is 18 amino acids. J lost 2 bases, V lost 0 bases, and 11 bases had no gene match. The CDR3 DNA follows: TGTGCCAGCAGCGTAGCTCTGGCTAGCGGGGTTGGGCAAGAGACCCAGTACTTC. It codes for CASSVALASGVGQETQYF.

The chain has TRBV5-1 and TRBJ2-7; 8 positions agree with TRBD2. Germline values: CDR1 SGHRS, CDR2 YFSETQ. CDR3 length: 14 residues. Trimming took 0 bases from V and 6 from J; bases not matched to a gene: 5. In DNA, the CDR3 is TGCGCCAGCAGCTTGGACGGGAGGGCCGGCGAGCAGTACTTC. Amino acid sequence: CASSLDGRAGEQYF. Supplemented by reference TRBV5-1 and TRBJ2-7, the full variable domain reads KAGVTQTPRYLIKTRGQQVTLSCSPISGHRSVSWYQQTPGQGLQFLFEYFSETQRNKGNFPGRFSGRQFSNSRSEMNVSTLELGDSALYLCASSLDGRAGEQYFGPGTRLTVT.

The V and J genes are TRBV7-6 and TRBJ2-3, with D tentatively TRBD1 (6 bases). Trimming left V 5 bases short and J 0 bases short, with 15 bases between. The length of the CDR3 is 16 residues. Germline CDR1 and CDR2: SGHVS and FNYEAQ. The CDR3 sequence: CASSKQGLSSTDTQYF. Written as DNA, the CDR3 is TGTGCCAGCAGCAAACAGGGCCTTTCTAGCACAGATACGCAGTATTTT.

CDR3 loop: CASSAGQVGSGNTIYF. For the CDR3, the DNA is TGTGCCAGCAGTGCCGGACAGGTTGGCTCTGGAAACACCATATATTTT. The rearrangement links TRBV6-1 to TRBJ1-3; TRBD1 agrees at 7 bases. Trimming removed 4 bases from V and 0 bases from J; junction bases left unmatched: 6. The CDR3 consists of 16 residues. Germline CDR1 is MNHNS and CDR2 is SASEGT.